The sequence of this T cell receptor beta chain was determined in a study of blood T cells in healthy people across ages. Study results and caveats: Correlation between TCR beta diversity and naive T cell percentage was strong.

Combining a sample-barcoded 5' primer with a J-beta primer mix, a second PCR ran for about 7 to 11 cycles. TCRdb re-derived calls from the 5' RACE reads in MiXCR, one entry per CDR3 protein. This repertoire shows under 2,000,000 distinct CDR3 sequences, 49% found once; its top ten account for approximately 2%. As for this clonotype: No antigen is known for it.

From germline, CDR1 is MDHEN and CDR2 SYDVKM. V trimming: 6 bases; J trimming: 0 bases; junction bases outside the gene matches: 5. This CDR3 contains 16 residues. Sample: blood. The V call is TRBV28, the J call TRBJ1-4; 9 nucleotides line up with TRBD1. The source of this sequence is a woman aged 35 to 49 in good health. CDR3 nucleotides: TGTGCCAGCAGCGCGGGACAGGGATCAACTAATGAAAAACTGTTTTTT. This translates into CASSAGQGSTNEKLFF.